This TCR beta chain was identified during a study of blood T cell repertoires in COVID-19. Looking at the study overall: The samples span acute and convalescent COVID-19 from the United States, Italy and Spain. PBMCs, B-cell-depleted T cells, or T cells provided the cDNA or gDNA that made up the material.

Authors' analysis steps: Scientists estimated how many nucleated cells there were by amplifying reference gene primers. Clones were sequenced by immunoSEQ multiplex PCR, and TCRdb holds only the in-frame ones, with some missing. That table furnishes V, J and clone size, whereas the DNA furnished D and trimming. The sample carries tens of thousands of clones, about 85% recorded once. Germline V gives CDR1 MNHEY, CDR2 SVGAGI. V lost 9 bases to trimming and J lost 5 bases; unmatched junction nucleotides: 1. This CDR3 is 12 amino acids long. V and J are TRBV6-5 and TRBJ2-1; 10 bases fit TRBD2. Sequenced: peripheral blood. This receptor was obtained from a woman aged 80 or over with acute or convalescent COVID-19. The CDR3 region is CASSGGHNEQFF. DNA of the CDR3: TGTGCCAGTAGCGGGGGGCACAATGAGCAGTTCTTC.